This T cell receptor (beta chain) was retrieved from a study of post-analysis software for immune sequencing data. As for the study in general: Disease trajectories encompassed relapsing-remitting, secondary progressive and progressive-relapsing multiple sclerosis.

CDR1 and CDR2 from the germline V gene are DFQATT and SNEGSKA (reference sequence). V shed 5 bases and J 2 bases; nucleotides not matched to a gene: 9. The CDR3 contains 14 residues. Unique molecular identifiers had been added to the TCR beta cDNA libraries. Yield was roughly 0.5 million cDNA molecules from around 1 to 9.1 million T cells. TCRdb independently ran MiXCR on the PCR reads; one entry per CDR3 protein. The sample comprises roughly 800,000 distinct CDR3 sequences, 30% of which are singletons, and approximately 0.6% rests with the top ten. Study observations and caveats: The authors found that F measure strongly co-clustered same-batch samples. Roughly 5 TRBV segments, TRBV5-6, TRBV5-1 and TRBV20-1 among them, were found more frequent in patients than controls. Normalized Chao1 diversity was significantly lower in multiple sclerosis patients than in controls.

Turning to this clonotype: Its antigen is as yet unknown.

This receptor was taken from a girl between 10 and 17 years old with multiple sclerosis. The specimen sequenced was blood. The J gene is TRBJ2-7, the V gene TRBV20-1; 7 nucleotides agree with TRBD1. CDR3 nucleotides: TGCAGTGCTGGAGCGAGTCAGGGGGCCTACGAGCAGTACTTC. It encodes CSAGASQGAYEQYF.